One T cell receptor beta chain is described in this entry. This clonotype showed up just a few times. Its antigen remains undetermined. It has no much larger one-base neighbor in the sample; base qualities were not kept. The data derive from a study of spatial heterogeneity in lung cancer (dated by TCRdb to between 2017 and 2020). Study-wide context: Beta-chain transcripts were consistently detected in greater numbers than alpha-chain transcripts, which likely reflected higher beta-chain transcript abundance. In the raw uncorrected reads, each unique combination of TCR and UMI appeared more than ten times on average. TCR alpha and beta repertoires were quantitatively compared across multiple tumor regions, matched nontumor lung and blood in non-small cell lung cancer. TCR repertoire features were related to nonsynonymous mutation counts determined by whole-exome sequencing of tumor tissue. Both alpha and beta chains were TCR-sequenced in 200 to 250 tumor regions, 64 matched nontumor lung samples and around 50 PBMC samples obtained at surgery. Here is what the overall study found, with its caveats: Ubiquitous expanded tumor TCRs showed up in blood more often at tumor resection than at routine follow-up. Confirming at a functional level the hypothesis that regional TCRs recognize regional mutations was considered to require additional single-cell paired TCR alpha and beta sequencing.

The time point label here, explained by the study, means: sample taken at primary tumor resection. Without any cell sorting, TCR sequencing was performed on whole RNA extracted either from tumor and nontumor lung tissue or from cryopreserved PBMC samples. Samples were obtained from 72 patients with early-stage, untreated non-small cell lung cancer from the lung TRACERx cohort. Patients were selected for TCR sequencing only if sufficient RNA was available from at least two tumor regions. The library was produced with 5' RACE. The data were produced on a NextSeq 500. To allow correction of PCR and sequencing errors, the TCR library protocol tagged every TCR cDNA molecule with a unique molecular identifier. Processing in the source paper ran as follows. TCR identification, UMI-based error correction and CDR3 extraction were all carried out with Decombinator tools. Expanded TCRs were defined as those above a frequency of 2 per 1,000, corresponding to the top 1% of the tumor frequency distribution. Renyi diversity was computed with the R vegan package after each repertoire had been subsampled 100 times to 5,000 TCRs. CDR3 similarity networks were built from amino acid triplet string-kernel similarity, connecting CDR3s with pairwise similarity above 0.82. Starting from the raw public reads, TCRdb applied fastp trimming at Q25, assembled clones with MiXCR and retained in-frame beta chains. Each CDR3 protein appears once, grouped with its most common genes and DNA. TCRdb's processing, not the study's, gives the V and J calls here. This sample comprises more than 10,000 distinct CDR3 sequences, 4.5% to 7% of them detected only once. The top ten clones comprise 27% of the sample.

Via the germline V gene, CDR1 is SGHTA and CDR2 FQGTGA. The CDR3, cysteine through phenylalanine, is 15 amino acids long. The kept DNA is CDR3 alone, 45 bases in frame from the first base. Clipping removes 5 bases from V and 0 bases from J, with 6 as the unmatched junction base count. The V and J genes are TRBV7-3 and TRBJ1-1, with 7 middle bases fitting TRBD1. This specimen was PBMCs, taken at surgery. The source of this sequence is a male donor with early-stage non-small cell lung cancer. The nucleotides are TGTGCCAGCAGCCCGACCGGGACAGTGAACACTGAAGCTTTCTTT. This sequence encodes CASSPTGTVNTEAFF.